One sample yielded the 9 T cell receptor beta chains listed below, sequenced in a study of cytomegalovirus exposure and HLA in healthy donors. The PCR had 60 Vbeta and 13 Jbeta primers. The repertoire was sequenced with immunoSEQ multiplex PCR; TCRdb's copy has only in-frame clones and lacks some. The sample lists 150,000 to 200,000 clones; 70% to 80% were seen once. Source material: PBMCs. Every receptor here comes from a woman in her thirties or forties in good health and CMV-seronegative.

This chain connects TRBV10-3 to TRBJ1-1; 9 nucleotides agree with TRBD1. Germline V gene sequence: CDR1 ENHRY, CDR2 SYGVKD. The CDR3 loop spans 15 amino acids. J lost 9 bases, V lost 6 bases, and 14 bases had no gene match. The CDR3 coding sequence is TGTGCCATCAGAGATACCGGGACAGGGCCAAGCAAAGCTTTCTTT. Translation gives CAIRDTGTGPSKAFF.

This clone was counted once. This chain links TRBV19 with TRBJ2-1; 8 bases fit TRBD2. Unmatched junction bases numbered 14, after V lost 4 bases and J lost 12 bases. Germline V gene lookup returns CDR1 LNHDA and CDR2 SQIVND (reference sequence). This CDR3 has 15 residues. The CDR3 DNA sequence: TGTGCCAGTAGTACTTCGGGGGGGCGCTCTAGCGGGCAGTTCTTC. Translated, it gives CASSTSGGRSSGQFF.

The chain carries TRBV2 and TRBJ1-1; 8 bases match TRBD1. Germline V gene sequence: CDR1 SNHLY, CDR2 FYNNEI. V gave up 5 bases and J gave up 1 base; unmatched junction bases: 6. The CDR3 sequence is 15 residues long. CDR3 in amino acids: CASSPDRGKNTEAFF. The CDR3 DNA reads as TGTGCCAGCAGTCCTGACAGGGGAAAGAACACTGAAGCTTTCTTT.

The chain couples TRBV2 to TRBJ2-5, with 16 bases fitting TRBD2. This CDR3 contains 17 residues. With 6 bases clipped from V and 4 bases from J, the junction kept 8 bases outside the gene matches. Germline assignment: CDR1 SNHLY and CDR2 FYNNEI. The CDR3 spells CASRGSGTSGGGETQYF. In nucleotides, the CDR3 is TGTGCCAGCAGGGGGTCCGGGACTAGCGGGGGGGGAGAGACCCAGTACTTC.

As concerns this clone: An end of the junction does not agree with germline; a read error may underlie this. DNA for the CDR3: TGCGCCAGCAGCTCTGTAGCGGGGGGGAACCAAGGGACCCAGTACTTC. Its protein is CASSSVAGGNQGTQYF. The chain joins TRBV5-1 to TRBJ2-5, with 11 bases aligning to TRBD2. Germline CDR1 is SGHRS and CDR2 is YFSETQ. There are 16 residues in the CDR3.

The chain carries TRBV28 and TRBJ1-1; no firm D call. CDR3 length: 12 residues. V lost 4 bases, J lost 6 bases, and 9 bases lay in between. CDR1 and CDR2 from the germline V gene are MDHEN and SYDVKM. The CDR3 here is CASSWVSAEAFF. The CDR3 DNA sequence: TGTGCCAGCAGTTGGGTGAGCGCTGAAGCTTTCTTT.

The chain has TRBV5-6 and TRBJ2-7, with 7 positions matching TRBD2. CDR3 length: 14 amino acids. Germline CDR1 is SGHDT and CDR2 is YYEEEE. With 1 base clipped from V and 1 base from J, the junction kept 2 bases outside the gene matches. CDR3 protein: CASSLTSESYEQYF. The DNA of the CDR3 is TGTGCCAGCAGCTTGACTAGCGAATCCTACGAGCAGTACTTC.

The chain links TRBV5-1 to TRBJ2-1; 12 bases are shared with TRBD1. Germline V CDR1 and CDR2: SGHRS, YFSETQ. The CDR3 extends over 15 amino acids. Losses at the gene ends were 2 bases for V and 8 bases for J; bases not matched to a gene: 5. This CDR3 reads CASSFTGQGAHEQFF. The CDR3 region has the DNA TGCGCCAGCAGCTTTACGGGACAGGGGGCCCATGAGCAGTTCTTC. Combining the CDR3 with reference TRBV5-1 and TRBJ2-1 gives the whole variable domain KAGVTQTPRYLIKTRGQQVTLSCSPISGHRSVSWYQQTPGQGLQFLFEYFSETQRNKGNFPGRFSGRQFSNSRSEMNVSTLELGDSALYLCASSFTGQGAHEQFFGPGTRLTVL.

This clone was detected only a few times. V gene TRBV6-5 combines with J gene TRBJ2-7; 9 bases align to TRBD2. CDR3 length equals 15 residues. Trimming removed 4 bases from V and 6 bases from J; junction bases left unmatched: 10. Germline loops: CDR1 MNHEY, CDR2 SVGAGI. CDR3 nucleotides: TGTGCCAGCAGTTCAGGACTAGCGCGGCCTAGCGAGCAGTACTTC. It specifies CASSSGLARPSEQYF.